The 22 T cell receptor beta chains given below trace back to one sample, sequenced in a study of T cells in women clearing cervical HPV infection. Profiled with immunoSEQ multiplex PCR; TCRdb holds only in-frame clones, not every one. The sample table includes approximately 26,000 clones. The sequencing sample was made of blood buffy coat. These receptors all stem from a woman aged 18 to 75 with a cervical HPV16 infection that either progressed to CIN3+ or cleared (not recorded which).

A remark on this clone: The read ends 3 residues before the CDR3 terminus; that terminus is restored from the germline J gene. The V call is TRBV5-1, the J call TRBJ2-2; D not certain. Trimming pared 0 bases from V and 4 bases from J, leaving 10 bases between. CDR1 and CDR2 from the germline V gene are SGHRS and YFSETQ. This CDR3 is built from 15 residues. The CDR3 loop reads CASSLESTGTGELFF. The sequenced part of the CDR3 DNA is TGCGCCAGCAGCTTGGAGTCAACGGGCACCGGGGAG.

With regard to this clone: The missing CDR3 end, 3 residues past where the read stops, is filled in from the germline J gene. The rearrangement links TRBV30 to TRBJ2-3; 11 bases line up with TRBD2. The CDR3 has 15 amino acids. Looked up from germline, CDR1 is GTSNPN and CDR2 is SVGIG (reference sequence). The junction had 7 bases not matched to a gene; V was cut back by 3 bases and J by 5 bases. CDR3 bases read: TGTGCCTGGAGCGTAGCGGGGGGGTCTATAGATACG. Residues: CAWSVAGGSIDT. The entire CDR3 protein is CAWSVAGGSIDTQYF.

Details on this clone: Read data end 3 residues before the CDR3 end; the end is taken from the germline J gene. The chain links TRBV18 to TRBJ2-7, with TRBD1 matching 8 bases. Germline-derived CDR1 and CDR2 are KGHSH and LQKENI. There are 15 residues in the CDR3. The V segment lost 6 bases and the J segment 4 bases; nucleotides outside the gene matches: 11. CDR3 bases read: TGTGCCAGCTCGTCAACAGGGGGTCAGAGGTACGAG. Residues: CASSSTGGQRYE. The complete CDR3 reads CASSSTGGQRYEQYF.

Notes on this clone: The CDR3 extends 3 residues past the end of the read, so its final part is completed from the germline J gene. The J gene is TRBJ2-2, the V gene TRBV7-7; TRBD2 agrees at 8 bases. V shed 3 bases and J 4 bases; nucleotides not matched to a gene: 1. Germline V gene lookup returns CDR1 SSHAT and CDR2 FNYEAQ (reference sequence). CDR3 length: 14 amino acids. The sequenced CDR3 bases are TGTGCCAGCAGCTTGAGCGGGAGCACCGGGGAG. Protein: CASSLSGSTGE. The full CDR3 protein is CASSLSGSTGELFF.

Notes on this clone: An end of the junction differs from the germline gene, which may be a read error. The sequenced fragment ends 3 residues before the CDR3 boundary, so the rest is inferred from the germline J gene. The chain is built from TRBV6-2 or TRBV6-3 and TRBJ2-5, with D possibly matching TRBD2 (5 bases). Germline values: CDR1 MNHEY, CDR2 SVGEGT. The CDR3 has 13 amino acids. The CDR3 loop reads CASSRGLQGTQYF. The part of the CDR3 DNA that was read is TGTGCCAGCAGTCGAGGACTGCAAGGGACC.

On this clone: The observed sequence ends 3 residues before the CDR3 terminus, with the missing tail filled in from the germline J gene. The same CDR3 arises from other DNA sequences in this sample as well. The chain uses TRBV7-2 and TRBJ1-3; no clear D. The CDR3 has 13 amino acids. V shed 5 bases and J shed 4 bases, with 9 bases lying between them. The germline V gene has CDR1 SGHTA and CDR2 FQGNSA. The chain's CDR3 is CASSTSGGNTIYF. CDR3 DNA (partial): TGTGCCAGCAGCACCTCCGGGGGAAACACC.

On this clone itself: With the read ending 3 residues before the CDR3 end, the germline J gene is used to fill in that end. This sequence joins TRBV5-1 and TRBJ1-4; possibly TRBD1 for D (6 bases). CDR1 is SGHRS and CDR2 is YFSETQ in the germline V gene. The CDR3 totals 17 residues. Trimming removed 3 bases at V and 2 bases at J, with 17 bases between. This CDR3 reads CASSSWGGRATNEKLFF. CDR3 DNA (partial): TGCGCCAGCAGCTCATGGGGGGGCCGAGCCACTAATGAAAAA.

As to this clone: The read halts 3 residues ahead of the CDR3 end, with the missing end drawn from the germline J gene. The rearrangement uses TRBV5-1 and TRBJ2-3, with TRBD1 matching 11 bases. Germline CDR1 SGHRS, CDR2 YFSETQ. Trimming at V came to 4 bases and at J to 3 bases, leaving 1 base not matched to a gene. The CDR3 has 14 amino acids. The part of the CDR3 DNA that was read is TGCGCCAGCAGCGGGACAGGGGGGACAGATACG. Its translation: CASSGTGGTDT. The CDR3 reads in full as CASSGTGGTDTQYF.

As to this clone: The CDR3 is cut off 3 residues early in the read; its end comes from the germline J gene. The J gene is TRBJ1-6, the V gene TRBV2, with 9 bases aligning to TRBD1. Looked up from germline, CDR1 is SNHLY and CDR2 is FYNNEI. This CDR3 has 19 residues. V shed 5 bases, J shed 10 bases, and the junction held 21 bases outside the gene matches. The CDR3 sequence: CASSSFRDRAGPLGSPLHF. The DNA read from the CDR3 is TGTGCCAGCAGTTCATTCCGGGACAGGGCGGGTCCTTTGGGATCACCC. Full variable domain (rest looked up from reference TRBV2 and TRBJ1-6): EPEVTQTPSHQVTQMGQEVILRCVPISNHLYFYWYRQILGQKVEFLVSFYNNEISEKSEIFDDQFSVERPDGSNFTLKIRSTKLEDSAMYFCASSSFRDRAGPLGSPLHFGNGTRLTVT.

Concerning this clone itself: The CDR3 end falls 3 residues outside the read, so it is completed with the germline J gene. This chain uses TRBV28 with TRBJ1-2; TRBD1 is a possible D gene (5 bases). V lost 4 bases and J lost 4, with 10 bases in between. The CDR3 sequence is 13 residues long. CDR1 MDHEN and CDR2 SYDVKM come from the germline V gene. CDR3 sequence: CASSSTAPYGYTF. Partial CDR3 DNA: TGTGCCAGCAGTTCGACAGCTCCCTATGGC.

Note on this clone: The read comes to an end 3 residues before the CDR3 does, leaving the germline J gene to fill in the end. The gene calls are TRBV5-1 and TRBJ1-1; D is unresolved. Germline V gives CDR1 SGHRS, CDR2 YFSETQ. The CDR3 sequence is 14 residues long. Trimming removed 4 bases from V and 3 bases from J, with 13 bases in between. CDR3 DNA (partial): TGCGCCAGCAGCCAGGCCGGCGCCTACACTGAA. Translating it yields CASSQAGAYTE. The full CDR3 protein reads CASSQAGAYTEAFF. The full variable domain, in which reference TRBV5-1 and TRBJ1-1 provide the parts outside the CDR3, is KAGVTQTPRYLIKTRGQQVTLSCSPISGHRSVSWYQQTPGQGLQFLFEYFSETQRNKGNFPGRFSGRQFSNSRSEMNVSTLELGDSALYLCASSQAGAYTEAFFGQGTRLTVV.

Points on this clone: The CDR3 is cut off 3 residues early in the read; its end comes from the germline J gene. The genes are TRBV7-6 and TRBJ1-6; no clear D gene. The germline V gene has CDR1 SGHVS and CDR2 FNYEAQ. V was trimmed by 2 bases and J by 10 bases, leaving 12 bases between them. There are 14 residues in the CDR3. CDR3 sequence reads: CASSLKPSGSPLHF. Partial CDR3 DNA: TGTGCCAGCAGCTTAAAACCAAGCGGATCACCC.

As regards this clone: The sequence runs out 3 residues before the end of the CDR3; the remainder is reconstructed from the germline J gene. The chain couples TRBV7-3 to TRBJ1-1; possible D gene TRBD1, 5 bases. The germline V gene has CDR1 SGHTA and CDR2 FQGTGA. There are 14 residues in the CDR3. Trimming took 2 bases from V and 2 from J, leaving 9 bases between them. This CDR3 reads CASSLQGGNTEAFF. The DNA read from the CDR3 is TGTGCCAGCAGCTTACAGGGAGGAAACACTGAA.

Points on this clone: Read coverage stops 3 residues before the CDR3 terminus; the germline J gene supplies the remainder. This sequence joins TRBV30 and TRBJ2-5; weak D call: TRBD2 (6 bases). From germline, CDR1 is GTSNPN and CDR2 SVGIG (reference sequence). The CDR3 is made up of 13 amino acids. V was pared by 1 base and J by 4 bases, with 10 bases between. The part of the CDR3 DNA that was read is TGTGCCTGGAGTGGAGCGGGTAGAGAGACC. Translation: CAWSGAGRET. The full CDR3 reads CAWSGAGRETQYF.

This chain's CDR3 is CASSYSPPSGIYNEQFF. The DNA read from the CDR3 is TGTGCCAGCAGTTACTCCCCCCCTAGCGGCATATACAATGAG. The chain uses TRBV6-2 or TRBV6-3 and TRBJ2-1; the match to TRBD2 covers 7 bases. The DNA ends 3 residues before the CDR3 does, and the rest of the CDR3 is filled in from the germline J gene. CDR1 is MNHEY and CDR2 is SVGEGT in the germline V gene. The V segment lost 0 bases and the J segment 4 bases; nucleotides outside the gene matches: 9. This CDR3 comprises 17 residues.

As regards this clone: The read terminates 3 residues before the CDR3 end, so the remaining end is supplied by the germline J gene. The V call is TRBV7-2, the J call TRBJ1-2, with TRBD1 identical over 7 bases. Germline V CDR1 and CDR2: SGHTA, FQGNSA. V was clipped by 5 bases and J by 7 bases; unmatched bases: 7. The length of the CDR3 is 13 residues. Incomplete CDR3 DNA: TGTGCCAGCAGCCTCGGACAGGAAGGTGGC. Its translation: CASSLGQEGG. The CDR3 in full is CASSLGQEGGYTF.

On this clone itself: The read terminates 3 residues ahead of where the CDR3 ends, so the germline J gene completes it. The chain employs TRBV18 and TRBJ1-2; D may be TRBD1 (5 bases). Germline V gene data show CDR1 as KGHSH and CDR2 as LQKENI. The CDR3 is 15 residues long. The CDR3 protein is CASSPRTRSTDTYTF. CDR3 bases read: TGTGCCAGCTCACCTCGGACACGGAGCACAGATACC.

The CDR3 here is CASSLDGTGDEKLFF. CDR3 DNA (partial): TGTGCCAGCAGCTTAGACGGGACAGGGGATGAAAAA. The chain is built from TRBV7-6 and TRBJ1-4; 10 bases agree with TRBD1. The read terminates 3 residues ahead of where the CDR3 ends, so the germline J gene completes it. The ends lost 1 base at V and 6 bases at J; junction bases unmatched: 2. Per germline, CDR1 SGHVS and CDR2 FNYEAQ. The CDR3 extends over 15 amino acids.

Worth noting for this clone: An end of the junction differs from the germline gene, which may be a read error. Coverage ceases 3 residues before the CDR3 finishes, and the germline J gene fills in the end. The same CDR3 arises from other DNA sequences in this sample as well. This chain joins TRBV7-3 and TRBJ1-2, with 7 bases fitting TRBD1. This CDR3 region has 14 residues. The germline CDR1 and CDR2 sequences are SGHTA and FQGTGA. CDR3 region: CASSHDRVDYGYTF. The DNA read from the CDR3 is TGTGCCAGCAGCCATGACAGGGTAGACTATGGA.

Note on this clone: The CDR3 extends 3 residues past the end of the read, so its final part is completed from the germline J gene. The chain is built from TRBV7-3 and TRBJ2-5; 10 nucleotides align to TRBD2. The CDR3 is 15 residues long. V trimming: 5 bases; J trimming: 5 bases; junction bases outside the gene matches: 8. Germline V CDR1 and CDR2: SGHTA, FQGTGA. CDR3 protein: CASSLTAGLAETQYF. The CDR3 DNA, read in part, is TGTGCCAGCAGCCTCACGGCGGGACTAGCGGAGACC.

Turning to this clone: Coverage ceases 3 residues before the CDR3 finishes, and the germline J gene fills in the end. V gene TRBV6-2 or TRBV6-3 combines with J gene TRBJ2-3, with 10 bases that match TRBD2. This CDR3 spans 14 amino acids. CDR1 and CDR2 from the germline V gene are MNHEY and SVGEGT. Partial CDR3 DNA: TGTGCCAGCAGCCCTAGCGGGGGTCAATTGGCG. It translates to CASSPSGGQLA. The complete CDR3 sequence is CASSPSGGQLAQYF.

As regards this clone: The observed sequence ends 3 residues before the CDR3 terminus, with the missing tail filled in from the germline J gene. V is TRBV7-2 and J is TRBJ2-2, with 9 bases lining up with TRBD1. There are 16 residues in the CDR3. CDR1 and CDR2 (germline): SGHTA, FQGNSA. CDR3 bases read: TGTGCCAGCAGCTTAGCCAGGACAGGGGTAGGGGAAAAG. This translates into CASSLARTGVGEK. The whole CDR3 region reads CASSLARTGVGEKLFF.